This T cell receptor (beta chain) was sequenced in a study of T cell repertoires in cytomegalovirus infection. About the study: Indications of both CMV infection and matching HLA type were provided by public TCR beta signatures. Whole-study results and caveats: In two of eight donors, the top clonotype was HLA-C-restricted CMV-specific. Summed public TCR beta family frequency identified CMV carriers bearing the relevant HLA.

As concerns this clonotype: Its antigen is not identified.

From the reads, TCRdb called clonotypes with MiXCR, one entry per CDR3 protein. The sample consists of roughly 49,000 distinct CDR3 sequences, around 20% of them appearing once. The V end was cut by 6 bases, the J end by 4 bases, with 9 bases between. There are 12 residues in the CDR3. Germline V lookup: CDR1 MNHEY, CDR2 SVGAGI. The sequence came from a human donor in good health (CMV status not recorded). Some clones in this sample may be carry-over from other donors' samples. V gene TRBV6-5 combines with J gene TRBJ1-2; no clear D gene. The sequencing sample was made of PBMCs, sequenced either directly or after in vitro stimulation (not recorded which). CDR3 in amino acids: CASSTESYGYTF. The CDR3 bases are TGTGCCAGCAGCACGGAGTCCTATGGCTACACCTTC.